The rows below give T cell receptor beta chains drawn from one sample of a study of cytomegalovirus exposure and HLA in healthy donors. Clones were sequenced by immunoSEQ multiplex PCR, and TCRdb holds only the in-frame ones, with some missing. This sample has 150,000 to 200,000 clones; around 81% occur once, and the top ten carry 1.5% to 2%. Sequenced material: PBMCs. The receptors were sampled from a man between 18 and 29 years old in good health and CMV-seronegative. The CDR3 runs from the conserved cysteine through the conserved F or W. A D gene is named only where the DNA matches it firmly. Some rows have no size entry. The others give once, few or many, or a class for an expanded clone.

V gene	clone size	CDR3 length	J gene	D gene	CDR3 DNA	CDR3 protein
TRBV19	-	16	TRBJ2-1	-	TGTGCCAGTACCCCGACCCCGGGTAGCTCCTACAATGAGCAGTTCTTC	CASTPTPGSSYNEQFF
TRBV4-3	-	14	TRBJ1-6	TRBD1	TGCGCCAGCAGCCAAGGGGACAGGGGTAGGCCCCTCCACTTT	CASSQGDRGRPLHF
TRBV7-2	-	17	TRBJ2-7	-	TGTGCCAGCAGCCCACCCGTCGGTTCTAATCCTTCCTACGAGCAGTACTTC	CASSPPVGSNPSYEQYF
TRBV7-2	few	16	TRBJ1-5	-	TGTGCCAGCAGCTTAGGTCCCAGACTTCTAGATCAGCCCCAGCATTTT	CASSLGPRLLDQPQHF
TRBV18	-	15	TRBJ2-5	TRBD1	TGTGCCAGCTCACCACCACAGGGGCGCGGAGAGACCCAGTACTTC	CASSPPQGRGETQYF
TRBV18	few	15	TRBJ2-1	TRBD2	TGTGCCAGCTCACCCCGAAGCGGGAGTGGGAATGAGCAGTTCTTC	CASSPRSGSGNEQFF
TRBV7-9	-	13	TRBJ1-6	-	TGTGCCAGCAGCCGACAGGCTAATTCACCCCTCCACTTT	CASSRQANSPLHF
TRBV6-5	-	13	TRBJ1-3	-	TGTGCCAGCAGTGCAGGGATAAGAAACACCATATATTTT	CASSAGIRNTIYF
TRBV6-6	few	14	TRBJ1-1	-	TGTGCCAGCAAAATGGACAGTGGGAACACTGAAGCTTTCTTT	CASKMDSGNTEAFF
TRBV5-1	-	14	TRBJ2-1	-	TGCGCCAGCAGCCAGGGGACAAATTACAATGAGCAGTTCTTC	CASSQGTNYNEQFF
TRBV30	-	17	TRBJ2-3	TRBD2	TGTGCCTGGAGTTTAGGGACTAGCGGGAGGGCCTCAGATACGCAGTATTTT	CAWSLGTSGRASDTQYF
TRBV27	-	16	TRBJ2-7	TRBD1	TGTGCCAGCAGTTTATCCGGGACAGGAATATTCTACGAGCAGTACTTC	CASSLSGTGIFYEQYF
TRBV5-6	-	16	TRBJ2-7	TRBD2	TGTGCCAGCAGCTTGTTTCTCCTAGCGGGCGTCCACGAGCAGTACTTC	CASSLFLLAGVHEQYF
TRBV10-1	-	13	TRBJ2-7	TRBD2	TGCGCCAGCGCTCCCGGGACTAGCGCCGAGCAGTACTTC	CASAPGTSAEQYF
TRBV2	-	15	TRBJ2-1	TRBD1	TGTGCCAGCAGGGAGGACAGGCCCGCCTACAATGAGCAGTTCTTC	CASREDRPAYNEQFF
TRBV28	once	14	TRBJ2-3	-	TGTGCCAGCAGGCTTAGGGCACTCCACGGGGCGCAGTATTTT	CASRLRALHGAQYF
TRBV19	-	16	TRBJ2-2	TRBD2	TGTGCCAGTAGTAAATTACTAGCGGGAGTCGGCGGGGAGCTGTTTTTT	CASSKLLAGVGGELFF
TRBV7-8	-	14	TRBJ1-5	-	TGTGCCAGCAGCTCGGGATTTAGCAATCAGCCCCAGCATTTT	CASSSGFSNQPQHF
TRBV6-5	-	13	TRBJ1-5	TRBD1	TGTGCCAGCAGCCGACAGGGGGGTCAGCCCCAGCATTTT	CASSRQGGQPQHF
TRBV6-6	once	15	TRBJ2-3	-	TGTGCCAGCAGTTACATAACGGGAGTACCAGATACGCAGTATTTT	CASSYITGVPDTQYF
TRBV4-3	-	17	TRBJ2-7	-	TGCGCCAGCAGCCAAGAGTCCTCTCGAACCTACTCCTACGAGCAGTACTTC	CASSQESSRTYSYEQYF
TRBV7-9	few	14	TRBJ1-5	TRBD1	TGTGCCAGCAGTGGCGACAGGGCAGGTCAGCCCCAGCATTTT	CASSGDRAGQPQHF
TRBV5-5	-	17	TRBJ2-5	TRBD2	TGTGCCAGCAGCCCCCGGCTAGCGGGGTTGACTGGGGAGACCCAGTACTTC	CASSPRLAGLTGETQYF
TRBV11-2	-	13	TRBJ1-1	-	TGTGCCAGCAGCCAAGACAGGAACACTGAAGCTTTCTTT	CASSQDRNTEAFF
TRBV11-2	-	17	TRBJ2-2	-	TGTGCCAGCAGCTTATTAGGTCGACAGATGAACACCGGGGAGCTGTTTTTT	CASSLLGRQMNTGELFF
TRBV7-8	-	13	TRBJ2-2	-	TGTGCCAGCAGTTTGGGCCGCTCCGGGGAGCTGTTTTTT	CASSLGRSGELFF
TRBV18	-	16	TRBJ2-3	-	TGTGCCAGCTCACCACTCGGTGCTAGGCAGGGAGATACGCAGTATTTT	CASSPLGARQGDTQYF
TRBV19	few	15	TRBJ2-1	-	TGTGCCAGTAGTGTGGGTTTTTTTGGGAGAGATGAGCAGTTCTTC	CASSVGFFGRDEQFF
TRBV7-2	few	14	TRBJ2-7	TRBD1	TGTGCCAGCAGCTTAGGTGGGACAGGTATCGAGCAGTACTTC	CASSLGGTGIEQYF
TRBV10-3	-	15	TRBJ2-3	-	TGTGCCATCAGTGAGTCGAAACAGGGTATGGATACGCAGTATTTT	CAISESKQGMDTQYF
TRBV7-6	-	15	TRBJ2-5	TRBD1	TGTGCCAGCAGCGCCAAACTAGGGGGCCGGGAGACCCAGTACTTC	CASSAKLGGRETQYF
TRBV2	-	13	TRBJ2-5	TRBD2	TGTGCCAGCATAGCGGGAGGGGAAGAGACCCAGTACTTC	CASIAGGEETQYF
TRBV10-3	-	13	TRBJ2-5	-	TGTGCCATCAGCCGACCAGCGTTAGAGACCCAGTACTTC	CAISRPALETQYF
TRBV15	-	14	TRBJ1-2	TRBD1	TGTGCCACCAGCAGAGGTGGACAGGCGTATGGCTACACCTTC	CATSRGGQAYGYTF
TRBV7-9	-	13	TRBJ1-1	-	TGTGCCAGCAGCCATAACAGGGTTACTGAAGCTTTCTTT	CASSHNRVTEAFF
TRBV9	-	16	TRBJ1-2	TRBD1	TGTGCCAGCAGCGGAGGCACCCAGGGGGCGTTGGGAGGCTACACCTTC	CASSGGTQGALGGYTF
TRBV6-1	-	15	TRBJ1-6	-	TGTGCCAGCAGTGAACCCGCAGGTAGGGGATCACCCCTCCACTTT	CASSEPAGRGSPLHF